This section outlines one TCR beta chain sequence together with its context. What it binds is not known. If patients had autoimmune disease history or systemic immunosuppression, they were excluded. Assay: immunoSEQ multiplex PCR; the TCRdb copy retains only in-frame clones and omits some. This sample has tens of thousands of clones, with over 70% found just once. These data belong to a study of OX40 agonist ivuxolimab in advanced cancers. Overall study context: Three patients had partial responses: one hepatocellular carcinoma, two cutaneous melanoma.

Study-wide points: CD8+ T cells (on average) carried more expanded clones than CD4+ T cells. Both blood CD4+ and CD8+ T cells showed clonal growth by week 6 at 0.1 to 3.0 mg/kg.

The CDR3 sequence is 15 residues long. V lost 3 bases and J 6 bases, leaving 16 bases between the germline ends. The germline V gene encodes CDR1 SGHTA and CDR2 FQGNSA. Sample: CD4+ or CD8+ T cells sorted from blood, taken in a trial of the OX40 agonist ivuxolimab. This receptor was taken from an adult with an advanced solid tumor such as melanoma, head and neck, liver or kidney cancer. V is TRBV7-2 and J is TRBJ2-3, with D possibly being TRBD1 or TRBD2 (5 bases each). CDR3 nucleotide sequence: TGTGCCAGCAGCTTCTCCCGGGACCCCGGGGATACGCAGTATTTT. Protein: CASSFSRDPGDTQYF.